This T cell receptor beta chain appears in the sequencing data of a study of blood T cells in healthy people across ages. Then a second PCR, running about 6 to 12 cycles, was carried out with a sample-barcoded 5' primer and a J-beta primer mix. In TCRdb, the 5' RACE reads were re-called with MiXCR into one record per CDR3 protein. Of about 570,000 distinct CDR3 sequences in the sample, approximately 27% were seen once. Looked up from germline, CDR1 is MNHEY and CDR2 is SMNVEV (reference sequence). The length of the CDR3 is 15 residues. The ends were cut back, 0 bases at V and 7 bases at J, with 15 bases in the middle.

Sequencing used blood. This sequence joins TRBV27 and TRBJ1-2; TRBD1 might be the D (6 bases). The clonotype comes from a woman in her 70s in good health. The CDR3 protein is CASSLSGLGAGGYTF. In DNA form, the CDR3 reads TGTGCCAGCAGTTTATCGGGGTTGGGGGCTGGTGGCTACACCTTC.